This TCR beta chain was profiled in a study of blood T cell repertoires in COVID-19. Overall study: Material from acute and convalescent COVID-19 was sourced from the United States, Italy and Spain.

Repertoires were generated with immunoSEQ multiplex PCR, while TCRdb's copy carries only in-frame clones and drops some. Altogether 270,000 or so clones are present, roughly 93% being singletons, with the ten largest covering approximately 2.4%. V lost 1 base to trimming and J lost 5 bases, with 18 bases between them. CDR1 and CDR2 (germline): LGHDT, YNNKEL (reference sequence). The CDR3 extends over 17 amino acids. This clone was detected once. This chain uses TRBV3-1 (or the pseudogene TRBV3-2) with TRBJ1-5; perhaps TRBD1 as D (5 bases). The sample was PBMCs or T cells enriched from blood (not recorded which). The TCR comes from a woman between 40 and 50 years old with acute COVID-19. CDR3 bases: TGTGCCAGCAGCCAAGGTCTCGGTTGGGCAGGGCATCAGCCCCAGCATTTT. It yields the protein CASSQGLGWAGHQPQHF.